A single sample gave rise to the 10 T cell receptor beta chains below, sequenced in a study of vaccination and CD4 T cells after COVID-19. Noted treatment: roughly ten-day PBMC culture with coronavirus spike peptide pools or control peptides (ViraFEST assay). No antigens are known for them. Cultured CD4+ T-cell DNA underwent Oncomine TCR Beta short-read sequencing. TCRdb re-derived calls from the PCR reads in MiXCR, one entry per CDR3 protein. The sample consists of about 11,000 distinct CDR3 sequences, over 35% of them appearing once. Sequencing was performed on CD4+ T cells from blood, cultured in vitro. These receptors came from a human donor who had recovered from COVID-19.

The chain carries TRBV20-1 and TRBJ1-6; perhaps TRBD1 as D (6 bases). V lost 0 bases to trimming and J lost 9 bases, with 15 bases between them. Germline CDR1 and CDR2: DFQATT and SNEGSKA (reference sequence). CDR3 size: 15 residues. CDR3 protein: CSARDPGHQFSPLHF. CDR3 DNA sequence: TGCAGTGCTAGAGATCCGGGACACCAATTTTCACCCCTCCACTTT.

Points on this clonotype: A junction boundary mismatches the germline segment, possibly from a read error. The chain recombines TRBV20-1 with TRBJ1-6, with a weak D call TRBD1 (6 bases). Germline lookup yields CDR1 DFQATT and CDR2 SNEGSKA (reference sequence). The CDR3 length is 13 residues. In DNA, the CDR3 is TGCAGTGCTAGCCCGGGGGCTAATTCTCCCCTCCACTTT. Translating it yields CSASPGANSPLHF.

Comment on this clonotype: The junction differs from germline at one of its ends, possibly a read error. The chain employs TRBV14 and TRBJ1-4; D call uncertain. CDR1 and CDR2 (germline): SGHDN, FVKESK. This CDR3 comprises 14 residues. CDR3 nucleotides: TGTGCCAGCAGCCAAGCGGGGTTCGGAAGAAAAACTGTTTTT. The encoded protein is CASSQAGFGRKTVF.

In its sample, this clonotype was seen a few times. The chain carries TRBV7-9 and TRBJ1-1; 8 bases are a match to TRBD1. V dropped 4 bases and J dropped 6; count of bases not matched to a gene: 10. Germline CDR1 and CDR2: SEHNR and FQNEAQ (reference sequence). The length of the CDR3 is 15 residues. In DNA, the CDR3 is TGTGCCAGCAGCTCGCTTCAGGGGGCGATCCCTGAAGCTTTCTTT. Its protein is CASSSLQGAIPEAFF. Full variable domain (remainder filled in from reference TRBV7-9 and TRBJ1-1): DTGVSQNPRHKITKRGQNVTFRCDPISEHNRLYWYRQTLGQGPEFLTYFQNEAQLEKSRLLSDRFSAERPKGSFSTLEIQRTEQGDSAMYLCASSSLQGAIPEAFFGQGTRLTVV.

This clonotype was seen just once. The genes are TRBV12-3 or TRBV12-4 and TRBJ1-2, with D unresolved. The V and J ends lost 1 base and 11 bases respectively, with 8 bases between them. CDR3 length: 11 residues. For the CDR3, the DNA is TGTGCCAGCAGTTTAGGCGGATCGTACACCTTC. Translated, it gives CASSLGGSYTF.

V and J are TRBV6-1 and TRBJ2-5, with 9 bases identical to TRBD2. Germline lookup yields CDR1 MNHNS and CDR2 SASEGT. This CDR3 comprises 15 residues. With V trimmed by 6 bases and J by 0 bases, 5 bases remained unmatched. The CDR3 region is CASRFLAGYQETQYF. Here the CDR3 DNA reads TGTGCCAGCAGGTTTCTAGCGGGGTACCAAGAGACCCAGTACTTC.

This clonotype has just a few counts. The chain is built from TRBV5-8 and TRBJ2-7, with D unclear. CDR1 is SGHTS and CDR2 is YDEGEE in the germline V gene. The CDR3 extends over 18 amino acids. The V end lost 1 base, the J end lost 1 base, and 21 bases lay between the germline ends. The CDR3, as DNA: TGTGCCAGCAGCTTGATTCCGGCTTATGATTTTATTTCCTACGAGCAGTACTTC. It encodes CASSLIPAYDFISYEQYF.

The sample holds a few counts of this clonotype. The gene calls are TRBV20-1 and TRBJ2-1; 7 nucleotides match TRBD2. Looked up from germline, CDR1 is DFQATT and CDR2 is SNEGSKA (reference sequence). The CDR3 is 11 residues long. The chain's CDR3 is CSPSGGGKQFF. CDR3 nucleotides: TGCAGCCCTTCTGGGGGGGGAAAGCAGTTCTTC.

J is TRBJ2-7 and V is TRBV5-4; TRBD2 aligns across 11 bases. CDR1 and CDR2 (germline): SGHNT, YYREEE (reference sequence). CDR3 length: 15 amino acids. J lost 3 bases, V lost 4 bases, and 6 bases had no gene match. The CDR3 sequence: CASSRGGTSGYEQYF. The CDR3 DNA sequence: TGTGCCAGCAGCCGAGGCGGGACTAGCGGCTACGAGCAGTACTTC.

This sequence joins TRBV5-4 and TRBJ1-2; 8 bases align to TRBD1. Germline loops: CDR1 SGHNT, CDR2 YYREEE (reference sequence). V dropped 4 bases and J dropped 14; count of bases not matched to a gene: 10. The CDR3 is 12 amino acids. CDR3 nucleotide sequence: TGTGCCAGCAGCCCGGACAGGGAAGTAGGAACCTTC. Its translation: CASSPDREVGTF. The whole variable domain, remainder taken from reference TRBV5-4 and TRBJ1-2, is ETGVTQSPTHLIKTRGQQVTLRCSSQSGHNTVSWYQQALGQGPQFIFQYYREEENGRGNFPPRFSGLQFPNYSSELNVNALELDDSALYLCASSPDREVGTFGSGTRLTVV.